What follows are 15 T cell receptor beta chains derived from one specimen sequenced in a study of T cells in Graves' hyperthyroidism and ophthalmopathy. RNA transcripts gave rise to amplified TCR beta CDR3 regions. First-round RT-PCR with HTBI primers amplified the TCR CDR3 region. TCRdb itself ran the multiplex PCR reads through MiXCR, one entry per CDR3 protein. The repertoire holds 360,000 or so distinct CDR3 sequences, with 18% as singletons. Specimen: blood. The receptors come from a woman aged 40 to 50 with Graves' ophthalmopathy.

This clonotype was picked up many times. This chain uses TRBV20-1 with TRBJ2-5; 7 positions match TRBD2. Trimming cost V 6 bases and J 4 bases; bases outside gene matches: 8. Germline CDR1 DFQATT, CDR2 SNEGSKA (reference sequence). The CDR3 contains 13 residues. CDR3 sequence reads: CSAASGGGETQYF. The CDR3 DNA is TGCAGTGCGGCAAGTGGGGGGGGAGAGACCCAGTACTTC.

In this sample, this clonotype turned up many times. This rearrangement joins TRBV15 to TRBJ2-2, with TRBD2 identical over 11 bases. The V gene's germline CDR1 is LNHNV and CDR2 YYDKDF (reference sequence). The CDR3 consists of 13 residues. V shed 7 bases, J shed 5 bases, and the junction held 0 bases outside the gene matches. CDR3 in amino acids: CATTSGRTGELFF. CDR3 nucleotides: TGTGCCACCACTAGCGGGAGGACCGGGGAGCTGTTTTTT.

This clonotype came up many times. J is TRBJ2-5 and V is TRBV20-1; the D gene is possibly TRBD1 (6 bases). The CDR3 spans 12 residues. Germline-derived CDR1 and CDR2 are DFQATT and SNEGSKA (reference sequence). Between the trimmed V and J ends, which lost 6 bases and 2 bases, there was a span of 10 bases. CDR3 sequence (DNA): TGCAGTGCCCGGACAGCTCAAGAGACCCAGTACTTC. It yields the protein CSARTAQETQYF.

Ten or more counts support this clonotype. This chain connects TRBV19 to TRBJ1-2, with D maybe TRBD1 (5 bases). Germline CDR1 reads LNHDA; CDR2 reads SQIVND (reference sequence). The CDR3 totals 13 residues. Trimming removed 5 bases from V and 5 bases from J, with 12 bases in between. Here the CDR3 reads CASSPSGTYGYTF. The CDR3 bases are TGTGCCAGTAGTCCCTCAGGGACTTATGGCTACACCTTC.

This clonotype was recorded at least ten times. In nucleotides, the CDR3 is TGTGCCAGCAGCCCTCGAAACCTGGACGGGACGCGGCAGTACTTC. Translating it yields CASSPRNLDGTRQYF. The rearrangement joins TRBV7-8 to TRBJ2-7, with D perhaps TRBD1 or TRBD2 (5 bases each). Germline V gives CDR1 SGHVS, CDR2 FQNEAQ. The CDR3 contains 15 residues. V was pared by 5 bases and J by 9 bases, with 23 bases between.

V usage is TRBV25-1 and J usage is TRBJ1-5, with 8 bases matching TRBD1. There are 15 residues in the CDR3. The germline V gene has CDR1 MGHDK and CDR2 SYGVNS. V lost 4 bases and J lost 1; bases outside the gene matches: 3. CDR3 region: CASSVWDRSNQPQHF. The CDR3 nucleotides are TGTGCCAGCAGTGTATGGGACAGGAGCAATCAGCCCCAGCATTTT.

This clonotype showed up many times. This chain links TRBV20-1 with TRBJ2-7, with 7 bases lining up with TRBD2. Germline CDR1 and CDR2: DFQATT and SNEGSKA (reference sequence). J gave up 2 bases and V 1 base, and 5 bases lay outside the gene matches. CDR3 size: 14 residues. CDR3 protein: CSARGVGRAYEQYF. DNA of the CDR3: TGCAGTGCTAGAGGAGTAGGGAGGGCCTACGAGCAGTACTTC.

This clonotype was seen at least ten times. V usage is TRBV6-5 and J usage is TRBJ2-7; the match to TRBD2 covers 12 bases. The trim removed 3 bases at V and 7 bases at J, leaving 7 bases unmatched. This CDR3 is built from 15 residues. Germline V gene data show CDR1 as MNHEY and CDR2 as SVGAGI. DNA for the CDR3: TGTGCCAGCAGTTATCAACTAGCGGGAGGCGGGGAGCAGTACTTC. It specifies CASSYQLAGGGEQYF.

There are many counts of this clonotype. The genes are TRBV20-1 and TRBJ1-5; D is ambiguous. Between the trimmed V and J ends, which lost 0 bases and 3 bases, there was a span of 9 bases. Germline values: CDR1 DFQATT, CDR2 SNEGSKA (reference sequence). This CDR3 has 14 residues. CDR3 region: CSARDNRNNQPQHF. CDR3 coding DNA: TGCAGTGCTAGAGACAACAGAAACAATCAGCCCCAGCATTTT.

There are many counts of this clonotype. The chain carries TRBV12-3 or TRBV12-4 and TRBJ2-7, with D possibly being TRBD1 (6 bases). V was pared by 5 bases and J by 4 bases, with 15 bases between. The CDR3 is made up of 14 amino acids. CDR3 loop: CASSPEPQGYEQYF. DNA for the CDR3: TGTGCCAGCAGTCCCGAACCTCAGGGGTACGAGCAGTACTTC.

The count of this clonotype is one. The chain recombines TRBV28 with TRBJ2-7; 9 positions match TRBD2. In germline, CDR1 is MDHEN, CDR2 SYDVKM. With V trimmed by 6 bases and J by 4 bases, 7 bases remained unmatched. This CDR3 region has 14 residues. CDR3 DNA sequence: TGTGCCAGCAGAGTTAGCGGGAGCCCTTACGAGCAGTACTTC. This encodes CASRVSGSPYEQYF. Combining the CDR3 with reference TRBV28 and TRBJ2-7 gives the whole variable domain DVKVTQSSRYLVKRTGEKVFLECVQDMDHENMFWYRQDPGLGLRLIYFSYDVKMKEKGDIPEGYSVSREKKERFSLILESASTNQTSMYLCASRVSGSPYEQYFGPGTRLTVT.

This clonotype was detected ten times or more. The CDR3: CASRRDMGYGYTF. CDR3 in DNA: TGTGCCAGCAGAAGGGACATGGGGTATGGCTACACCTTC. The chain has TRBV27 and TRBJ1-2, with D perhaps TRBD1 (6 bases). Trimming removed 6 bases from V and 5 bases from J, with 13 bases in between. The CDR3 has 13 residues. Germline assignment: CDR1 MNHEY and CDR2 SMNVEV (reference sequence).

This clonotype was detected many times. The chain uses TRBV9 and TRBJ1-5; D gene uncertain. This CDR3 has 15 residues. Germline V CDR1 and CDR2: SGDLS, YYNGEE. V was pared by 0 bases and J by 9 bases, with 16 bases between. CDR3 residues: CASSVGSTERSPQHF. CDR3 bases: TGTGCCAGCAGCGTAGGCTCCACCGAAAGGTCGCCCCAGCATTTT.

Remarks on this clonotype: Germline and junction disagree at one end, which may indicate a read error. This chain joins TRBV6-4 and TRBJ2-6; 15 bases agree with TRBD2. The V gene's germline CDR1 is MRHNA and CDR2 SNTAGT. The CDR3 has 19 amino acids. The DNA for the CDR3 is TGTGCCAGCACTGGACTAGCGGGAGGGGGGACCTCTGGGGCCAACGTCCTGCCTTTC. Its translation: CASTGLAGGGTSGANVLPF.

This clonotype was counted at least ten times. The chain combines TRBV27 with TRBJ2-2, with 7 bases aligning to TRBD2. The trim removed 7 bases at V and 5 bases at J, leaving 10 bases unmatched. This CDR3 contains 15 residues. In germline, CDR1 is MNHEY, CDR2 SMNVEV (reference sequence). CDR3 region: CASTAGASLTGELFF. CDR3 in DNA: TGTGCCAGCACCGCGGGAGCCTCATTGACCGGGGAGCTGTTTTTT.